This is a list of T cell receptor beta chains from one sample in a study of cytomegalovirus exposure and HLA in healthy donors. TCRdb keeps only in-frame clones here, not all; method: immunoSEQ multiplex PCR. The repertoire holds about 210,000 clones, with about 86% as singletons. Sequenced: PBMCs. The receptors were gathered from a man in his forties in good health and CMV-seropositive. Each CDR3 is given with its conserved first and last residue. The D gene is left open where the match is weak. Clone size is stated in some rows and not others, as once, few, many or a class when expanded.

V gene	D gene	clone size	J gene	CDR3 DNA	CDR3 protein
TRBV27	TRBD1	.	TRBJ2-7	TGTGCCAGCAGGAGCCAGGGACAGGCACTCTACGAGCAGTACTTC	CASRSQGQALYEQYF
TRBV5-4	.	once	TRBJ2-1	TGTGCCAGCAGCGCGGTCAATGAGCAGTTCTTC	CASSAVNEQFF
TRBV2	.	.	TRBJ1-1	TGTGCCAGCGTACGACAGACGAACACTGAAGCTTTCTTT	CASVRQTNTEAFF
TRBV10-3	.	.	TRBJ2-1	TGTGCCATCAGTGAAGCTACAGGAAACTCCTACAATGAGCAGTTCTTC	CAISEATGNSYNEQFF
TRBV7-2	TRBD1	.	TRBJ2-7	TGTGCCAGCAGCAGGACCCCGGGACAGGGGGCCTACGAGCAGTACTTC	CASSRTPGQGAYEQYF
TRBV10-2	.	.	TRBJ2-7	TGCGCCAGCAGAGCGACAGGTTCCTACGAGCAGTACTTC	CASRATGSYEQYF
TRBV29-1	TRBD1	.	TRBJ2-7	TGCAGCGTCCAAGGACAGGGAGTGCAGTACTTC	CSVQGQGVQYF
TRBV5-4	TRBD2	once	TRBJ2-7	TGTGCCAGCAGCTTGAGTCTAGCGGGAGACGAGCAGTACTTC	CASSLSLAGDEQYF
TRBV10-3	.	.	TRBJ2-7	TGTGCCATCAGTGAGTCGGGGAGCTCCTACGAGCAGTACTTC	CAISESGSSYEQYF
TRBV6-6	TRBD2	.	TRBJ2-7	TGTGCCAGCAGCCGAGGACTAGCGGGCCCCCGGGGCGAGCAGTACTTC	CASSRGLAGPRGEQYF
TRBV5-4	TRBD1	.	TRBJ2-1	TGTGCCAGCAGCTTGGGGGGACAGGGGTACAATGAGCAGTTCTTC	CASSLGGQGYNEQFF
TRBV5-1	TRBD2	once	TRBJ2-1	TGCGCCACCTCGACTAGCGGGGTAACCTACAATGAGCAGTTCTTC	CATSTSGVTYNEQFF
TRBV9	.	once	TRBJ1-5	TGTGCCAGCAGCTTCGGCCTCGGGTTGCCCCAGCATTTT	CASSFGLGLPQHF
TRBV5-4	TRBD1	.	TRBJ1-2	TGTGCCAGCAGCTTAGGAGGGACAGCCAACTATGGCTACACCTTC	CASSLGGTANYGYTF
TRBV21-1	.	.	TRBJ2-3	TGTGCCAGCAGCCATACTAGCGAAAGCACAGATACGCAGTATTTT	CASSHTSESTDTQYF
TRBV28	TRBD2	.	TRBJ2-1	TGTGCCAGCAGTCCCCGGGAGGGCCGGGTAGGTGAGCAGTTCTTC	CASSPREGRVGEQFF
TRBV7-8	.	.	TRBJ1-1	TGTGCCAGCAGCTTAGCGGGGCAGGAGCGCGAAGCTTTCTTT	CASSLAGQEREAFF
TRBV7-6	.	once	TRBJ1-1	TGTGCCAGCGTCCCGGGGGGCCTGAACACTGAAGCTTTCTTT	CASVPGGLNTEAFF
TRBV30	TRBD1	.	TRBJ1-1	TGTGCCTGGGGACAGGGGGGTTTTACTGAAGCTTTCTTT	CAWGQGGFTEAFF
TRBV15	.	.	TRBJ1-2	TGTGCCACCGGGGGGGGCTATGGCTACACCTTC	CATGGGYGYTF
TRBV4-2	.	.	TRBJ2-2	TGTGCCAGCAGCCACTCGGGGGATTACACCGGGGAGCTGTTTTTT	CASSHSGDYTGELFF
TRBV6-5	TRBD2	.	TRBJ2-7	TGTGCCACCAGACTAGCGGTCCCCTACGAGCAGTACTTC	CATRLAVPYEQYF
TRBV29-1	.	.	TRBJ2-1	TGCAGCGTTGGGAAGGGAGCTGTTGAATACAATGAGCAGTTCTTC	CSVGKGAVEYNEQFF
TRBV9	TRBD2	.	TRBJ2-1	TGTGCCAGCAGCGTTAGCGGGATGGCCTACAATGAGCAGTTCTTC	CASSVSGMAYNEQFF
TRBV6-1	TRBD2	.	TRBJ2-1	TGTGCCAGCGCTAGCGGGAGCTCCTACAATGAGCAGTTCTTC	CASASGSSYNEQFF
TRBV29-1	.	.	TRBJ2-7	TGCAGCGTTTACAGGGACGGCGAGCAGTACTTC	CSVYRDGEQYF
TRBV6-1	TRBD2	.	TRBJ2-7	TGTGCCAGCAGCGACTGGGGGAGGGCCTACGAGCAGTACTTC	CASSDWGRAYEQYF
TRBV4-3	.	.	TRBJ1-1	TGCGCCAGCAGCCGGGATACCGGGGTTGAAGCTTTCTTT	CASSRDTGVEAFF
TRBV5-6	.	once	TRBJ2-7	TGTGCCAGCAGCGGGCAACTCCAGGTACCGATTTACGAGCAGTACTTC	CASSGQLQVPIYEQYF
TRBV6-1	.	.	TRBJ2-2	TGTGCCAGCAGTGTACAGCCGGGACACGTCACCGGGGAGCTGTTTTTT	CASSVQPGHVTGELFF
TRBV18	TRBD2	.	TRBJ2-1	TGTGCCAGCTCACCGGGACTAGCGGAGGCCCCTTCCTACAATGAGCAGTTCTTC	CASSPGLAEAPSYNEQFF
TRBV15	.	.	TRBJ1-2	TGTGCCACCAGCAGAGATAAGAACGCGCGGGTTGCGGGTTCGGTCAGCGGAAAGGGCTATGGCTACACCTTC	CATSRDKNARVAGSVSGKGYGYTF
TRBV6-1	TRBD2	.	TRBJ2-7	TGTGCCAGCAGTGAAGTGGGTTGGGCCAAACTAGCGGGAGGCTCCTACGAGCAGTACTTC	CASSEVGWAKLAGGSYEQYF
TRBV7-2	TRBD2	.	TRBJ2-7	TGTGCCAGCAGCGCCCGGGGACTAGCGATTGAGCAGTACTTC	CASSARGLAIEQYF
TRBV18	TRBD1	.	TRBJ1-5	TGTGCCAGCTCACCTCCGGACAGGAGCAGTAATCAGCCCCAGCATTTT	CASSPPDRSSNQPQHF
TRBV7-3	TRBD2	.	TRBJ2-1	TGTGCCAGCAGCGCCACCCCGGGACTAGCGGGAGCGGCGTATGAGCAGTTCTTC	CASSATPGLAGAAYEQFF
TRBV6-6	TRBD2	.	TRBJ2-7	TGTGCCAGCAGTTACGATGCGTCTAGGGGAGGGTACGAGCAGTACTTC	CASSYDASRGGYEQYF
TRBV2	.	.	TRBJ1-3	TGTGCCAGCACCTCCCCCGGGGGGATCTCTGGAAACACCATATATTTT	CASTSPGGISGNTIYF
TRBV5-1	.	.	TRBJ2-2	TGCGCCAGTGAGCTTGGAGGCAACAGGGTAGGCACCGGGGAGCTGTTTTTT	CASELGGNRVGTGELFF
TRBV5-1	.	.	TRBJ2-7	TGCGCCAGCAGCGGGGACAACTACGAGCAGTACTTC	CASSGDNYEQYF
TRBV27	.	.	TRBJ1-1	TGTGCCAGCAGTTCTATGGACATTGTGAACACTGAAGCTTTCTTT	CASSSMDIVNTEAFF
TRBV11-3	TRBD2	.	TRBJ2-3	TGTGCCAGCAGCTTGGGCGGGAGGGCTGGAGATACGCAGTATTTT	CASSLGGRAGDTQYF
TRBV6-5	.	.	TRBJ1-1	TGTGCCAGCAGTTCGGTAGCAAATGAAGCTTTCTTT	CASSSVANEAFF
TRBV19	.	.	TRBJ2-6	TGTGCCAGTACCCCAGACTCTGGGGCCAACGGCCTGACTTTC	CASTPDSGANGLTF
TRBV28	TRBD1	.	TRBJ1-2	TGTGCCAGCAGTACGGACAGGGGGCGGTATGGCTACACCTTC	CASSTDRGRYGYTF
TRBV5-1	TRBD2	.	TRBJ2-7	TGCGCCAGCAGCTTGGGGACTAGCGGGAGGTTTTACGAGCAGTACTTC	CASSLGTSGRFYEQYF
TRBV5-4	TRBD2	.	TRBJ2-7	TGTGCCAGCAGCTTGGTTACTAGCGGGACCTACGAGCAGTACTTC	CASSLVTSGTYEQYF
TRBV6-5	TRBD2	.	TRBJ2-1	TGTGCCAGCAGTTACTCGGGGAGGGCCCCCAATGAGCAGTTCTTC	CASSYSGRAPNEQFF
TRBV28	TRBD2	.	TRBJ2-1	TGTGCCAGCAGTTTGGTCCTAGCGGGAGAATCTCTCTACAATGAGCAGTTCTTC	CASSLVLAGESLYNEQFF